Following are 11 T cell receptor beta chains from one sample sequenced in a study of blood T cell repertoires in COVID-19. Repertoires were generated with immunoSEQ multiplex PCR, while TCRdb's copy carries only in-frame clones and drops some. The sample lists some 260,000 clones; approximately 80% were seen once. Sequencing was done on a sample of peripheral blood. These receptors were taken from a woman of 80 years or more with active or convalescent COVID-19.

The rearrangement joins TRBV5-4 to TRBJ2-7; 8 bases align to TRBD2. V shed 3 bases, J shed 3 bases, and the junction held 8 bases outside the gene matches. The CDR3 has 15 residues. Germline loops: CDR1 SGHNT, CDR2 YYREEE (reference sequence). The CDR3 sequence: CASSWTAGGDYEQYF. As DNA, the CDR3 is TGTGCCAGCAGCTGGACAGCCGGGGGGGACTACGAGCAGTACTTC.

The genes are TRBV19 and TRBJ1-5; 7 bases map to TRBD1. CDR3 length: 14 amino acids. Germline CDR1 reads LNHDA; CDR2 reads SQIVND (reference sequence). Losses at the gene ends were 7 bases for V and 3 bases for J; bases not matched to a gene: 6. This CDR3 is CASMAGGYNQPQHF. The DNA for the CDR3 is TGTGCCAGTATGGCAGGGGGGTACAATCAGCCCCAGCATTTT. The full variable domain, its missing parts supplied by reference TRBV19 and TRBJ1-5, is DGGITQSPKYLFRKEGQNVTLSCEQNLNHDAMYWYRQDPGQGLRLIYYSQIVNDFQKGDIAEGYSVSREKKESFPLTVTSAQKNPTAFYLCASMAGGYNQPQHFGDGTRLSIL.

The chain employs TRBV6-5 and TRBJ2-7; 8 bases line up with TRBD1. The CDR3 is 14 amino acids. After removal of 7 bases from V and 4 bases from J, the junction contained 9 bases not matched to a gene. Looked up from germline, CDR1 is MNHEY and CDR2 is SVGAGI. In DNA, the CDR3 is TGTGCCAGCAACCCGACAGGGGATTCTTACGAGCAGTACTTC. This codes for CASNPTGDSYEQYF.

This chain joins TRBV5-4 and TRBJ2-7, with 10 bases fitting TRBD2. Germline V CDR1 and CDR2: SGHNT, YYREEE (reference sequence). This CDR3 spans 15 amino acids. V lost 3 bases and J lost 2; bases outside the gene matches: 5. CDR3 amino acids: CASSSGTSVTYEQYF. The CDR3 nucleotides are TGTGCCAGCAGCTCCGGGACTAGCGTTACCTACGAGCAGTACTTC.

The chain employs TRBV7-2 and TRBJ2-7, with a possible D match to TRBD1 (6 bases). This CDR3 is built from 19 residues. Germline CDR1 and CDR2: SGHTA and FQGNSA. V dropped 4 bases and J dropped 10 bases, with 35 bases sitting between them. The CDR3 coding sequence is TGTGCCAGCAGCTCAAAGACACGGGGACCGACAATGGGGGCTACGGCTCAGTACTTC. Translating gives CASSSKTRGPTMGATAQYF.

This clone was counted a single time. The chain carries TRBV28 and TRBJ2-7; no firm D call. CDR1 MDHEN and CDR2 SYDVKM come from the germline V gene. Trimming removed 6 bases at V and 0 bases at J, with 15 bases between. The CDR3 is made up of 15 amino acids. DNA of the CDR3: TGTGCCAGCAGGCCGAGGTTTTCCAGCTCCTACGAGCAGTACTTC. Its translation is CASRPRFSSSYEQYF.

This chain uses TRBV29-1 with TRBJ2-3; D might be TRBD1 (5 bases). CDR3 size: 14 residues. Per the germline V gene, CDR1 is SQVTM and CDR2 is ANQGSEA. Between the trimmed V and J ends, which lost 5 bases and 0 bases, there was a span of 12 bases. This CDR3 reads CSVLRGTSTDTQYF. CDR3 nucleotide sequence: TGCAGCGTTTTAAGGGGTACTAGCACAGATACGCAGTATTTT.

CDR3 loop: CASRGQKQYF. The CDR3 nucleotides read TGTGCCAGTAGGGGTCAGAAGCAGTACTTC. The rearrangement joins TRBV6-5 to TRBJ2-7; tentative D call: TRBD1 (5 bases). Germline V lookup: CDR1 MNHEY, CDR2 SVGAGI. This CDR3 is built from 10 residues. The ends were cut back, 9 bases at V and 8 bases at J, with 11 bases in the middle.

The genes are TRBV15 and TRBJ2-7; 7 nucleotides align to TRBD1. The CDR3 spans 17 residues. Germline V lookup: CDR1 LNHNV, CDR2 YYDKDF (reference sequence). The V segment lost 5 bases and the J segment 0 bases; nucleotides outside the gene matches: 13. The DNA of the CDR3 is TGTGCCACCAGCGGCAACCGACAGGGTATACTCTCCTACGAGCAGTACTTC. Amino acids: CATSGNRQGILSYEQYF.

The chain employs TRBV23-1 and TRBJ2-5; D is undetermined. TRBV23-1 is assigned to the ORF class and has an uncertain function. The CDR3 is 10 residues long. V was clipped by 9 bases and J by 7 bases, with 9 bases between them. The CDR3 DNA follows: TGCGCCAGGATGATCGGGACCCAGTACTTC. Residues: CARMIGTQYF.

The rearrangement links TRBV5-1 to TRBJ2-6; D perhaps matches TRBD1 (5 bases). The CDR3 has 15 residues. In germline, CDR1 is SGHRS, CDR2 YFSETQ. With 0 bases removed from V and 2 bases from J, the gap between germline ends came to 6 bases. CDR3 bases: TGCGCCAGCAGCTTGGAGACAGCTGGGGCCAACGTCCTGACTTTC. It encodes CASSLETAGANVLTF.